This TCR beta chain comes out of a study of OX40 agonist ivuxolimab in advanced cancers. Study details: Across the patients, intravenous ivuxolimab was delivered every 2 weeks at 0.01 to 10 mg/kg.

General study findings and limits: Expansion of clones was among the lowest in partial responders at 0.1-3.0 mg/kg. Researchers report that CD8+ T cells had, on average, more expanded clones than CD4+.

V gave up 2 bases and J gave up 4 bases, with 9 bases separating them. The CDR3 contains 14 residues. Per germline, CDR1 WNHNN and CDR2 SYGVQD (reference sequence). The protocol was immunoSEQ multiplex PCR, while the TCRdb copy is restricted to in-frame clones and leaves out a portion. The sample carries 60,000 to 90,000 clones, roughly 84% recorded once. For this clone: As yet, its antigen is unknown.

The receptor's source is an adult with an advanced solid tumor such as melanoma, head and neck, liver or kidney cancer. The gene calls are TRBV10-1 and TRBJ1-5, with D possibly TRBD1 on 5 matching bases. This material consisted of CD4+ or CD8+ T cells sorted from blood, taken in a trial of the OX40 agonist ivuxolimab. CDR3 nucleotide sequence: TGCGCCAGCAGTGAGACGGCAGGGAATCAGCCCCAGCATTTT. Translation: CASSETAGNQPQHF.